The 19 T cell receptor beta chains presented below share a single source sample, sequenced in a study of beta chain features in type 1 diabetes. Sequenced material consisted of expressed TCRB transcripts (all of the isolated RNA was reverse transcribed). Here immunoSEQ multiplex PCR was the method, and the copy in TCRdb shows in-frame clones only, minus some. The profile covers fewer than 900,000 clones, with about a sixth appearing a single time and 0.023% taken by the ten largest. The sample was naive CD4+ T cells from blood. The receptors were sampled from a woman between 18 and 29 years old in good health.

This clone was detected only a few times. The V gene is TRBV9, the J gene TRBJ2-3; 10 bases align to TRBD2. From germline, CDR1 is SGDLS and CDR2 YYNGEE. J was trimmed by 2 bases and V by 2 bases; bases with no gene match: 8. The length of the CDR3 is 17 residues. The CDR3 reads CASSVDRSGRTTDTQYF. CDR3 DNA sequence: TGTGCCAGCAGCGTGGACCGTAGCGGGAGGACCACAGATACGCAGTATTTT.

Only a few counts were recorded for this clone. In nucleotides, the CDR3 is TGTGCCAGTAGTATCCCGGGACTAGCGGGACGCGAGCAGTACTTC. It codes for CASSIPGLAGREQYF. The J gene is TRBJ2-7, the V gene TRBV19; 13 nucleotides match TRBD2. Trimming at V came to 3 bases and at J to 6 bases, leaving 5 bases not matched to a gene. This CDR3 contains 15 residues. Germline loops: CDR1 LNHDA, CDR2 SQIVND (reference sequence).

This clone was observed a few times. The rearrangement links TRBV9 to TRBJ2-1; unclear D gene. Germline CDR1 and CDR2: SGDLS and YYNGEE. With 0 bases removed from V and 6 bases from J, the gap between germline ends came to 10 bases. CDR3 size: 14 residues. The CDR3 region is CASSVASGTNEQFF. For the CDR3, the DNA is TGTGCCAGCAGCGTAGCAAGTGGCACCAATGAGCAGTTCTTC.

V usage is TRBV5-1 and J usage is TRBJ2-6; either TRBD1 or TRBD2 may supply D (5 bases each). CDR1 SGHRS and CDR2 YFSETQ come from the germline V gene. Between the trimmed V and J ends, which lost 1 base and 0 bases, there was a span of 11 bases. This CDR3 has 17 amino acids. CDR3 loop: CASSLKGPSSGANVLTF. The CDR3 DNA sequence: TGCGCCAGCAGCTTGAAGGGACCGAGCTCTGGGGCCAACGTCCTGACTTTC.

This clone was observed a handful of times. This chain uses TRBV10-3 with TRBJ2-7, with TRBD2 as a possible D gene (6 bases). V gave up 4 bases and J gave up 4 bases, with 14 bases separating them. CDR3 length: 14 residues. Germline values: CDR1 ENHRY, CDR2 SYGVKD. The DNA for the CDR3 is TGTGCCATCAGTGCTGGAGGGGTCGTATACGAGCAGTACTTC. Its translation: CAISAGGVVYEQYF.

This clone was counted between two and nine times. At the DNA level, this CDR3 is encoded by other sequences in the same sample as well. The chain joins TRBV7-9 to TRBJ1-5, with a tentative D call TRBD1 (5 bases). V was pared by 3 bases and J by 7 bases, with 10 bases between. Per germline, CDR1 SEHNR and CDR2 FQNEAQ (reference sequence). CDR3 length: 13 amino acids. The CDR3 here is CASSLGVRQPQHF. CDR3 DNA sequence: TGTGCCAGCAGCTTGGGGGTGCGGCAGCCCCAGCATTTT.

The V gene is TRBV19, the J gene TRBJ2-7; D is undetermined. V was trimmed by 5 bases and J by 5 bases, leaving 16 bases between them. The CDR3 loop spans 14 amino acids. The germline CDR1 and CDR2 sequences are LNHDA and SQIVND (reference sequence). The CDR3: CASSGVGDSDEQYF. Written as DNA, the CDR3 is TGTGCCAGTAGTGGGGTAGGAGACTCGGACGAGCAGTACTTC.

This clone has a handful of counts. The chain links TRBV5-1 to TRBJ1-2, with a weak D call TRBD1 (6 bases). Germline lookup yields CDR1 SGHRS and CDR2 YFSETQ. The CDR3 spans 14 residues. Trimming removed 3 bases from V and 4 bases from J, with 13 bases in between. This CDR3 is CASSSLTGIYGYTF. CDR3 DNA sequence: TGCGCCAGCAGCTCGTTAACAGGGATCTATGGCTACACCTTC.

This chain joins TRBV4-3 and TRBJ2-7, with 7 bases fitting TRBD2. The V gene's germline CDR1 is LGHNA and CDR2 YSLEER. V trimming: 1 base; J trimming: 4 bases; junction bases outside the gene matches: 10. The CDR3 is 16 amino acids. The CDR3 loop is CASSQVLGAGPYEQYF. CDR3 in DNA: TGCGCCAGCAGCCAAGTGCTTGGAGCGGGACCATACGAGCAGTACTTC.

A few counts support this clone. The rearrangement links TRBV7-9 to TRBJ1-4, with a weak D call TRBD1 (5 bases). V lost 1 base to trimming and J lost 6 bases, with 9 bases between them. Germline CDR1 and CDR2: SEHNR and FQNEAQ (reference sequence). The CDR3 totals 14 residues. CDR3 in DNA: TGTGCCAGCAGCTTAGGCGTGGGGGATGAAAAACTGTTTTTT. Amino acids: CASSLGVGDEKLFF.

The V gene is TRBV25-1, the J gene TRBJ2-3; 9 bases are a match to TRBD2. The CDR3 spans 16 residues. Trimming took 1 base from V and 7 from J; bases not matched to a gene: 9. Germline CDR1 and CDR2: MGHDK and SYGVNS. This CDR3 reads CASSESPGREGNTQYF. The CDR3 nucleotides read TGTGCCAGCAGTGAATCTCCAGGGCGGGAGGGCAATACGCAGTATTTT.

This clone was counted a few times. V gene TRBV6-6 combines with J gene TRBJ1-1; TRBD1 is a possible D gene (5 bases). V was clipped by 8 bases and J by 1 base, with 11 bases between them. The germline CDR1 and CDR2 sequences are MNHNY and SVGAGI (reference sequence). This CDR3 has 13 amino acids. The CDR3 here is CASLTAENTEAFF. The CDR3 DNA is TGTGCCAGCCTGACAGCGGAGAACACTGAAGCTTTCTTT.

V and J are TRBV11-2 and TRBJ2-5; D is perhaps TRBD1 (5 bases). The germline V gene has CDR1 SGHAT and CDR2 FQNNGV. V was trimmed by 5 bases and J by 4 bases, leaving 14 bases between them. The length of the CDR3 is 14 residues. The CDR3 DNA sequence: TGTGCCAGCAGCCCTCAGGGTCAGGGAGAGACCCAGTACTTC. Its protein product is CASSPQGQGETQYF.

Turning to this clone: Other DNA sequences from this sample encode an identical CDR3 as well. The V gene is TRBV5-1, the J gene TRBJ2-1; no firm D call. Germline V lookup: CDR1 SGHRS, CDR2 YFSETQ. There are 15 residues in the CDR3. Trimming cost V 0 bases and J 0 bases, with 7 bases left between them. The CDR3 region has the DNA TGCGCCAGCAGCTTGGTCTCAAACTCCTACAATGAGCAGTTCTTC. Translation gives CASSLVSNSYNEQFF.

The rearrangement joins TRBV9 to TRBJ2-2, with TRBD2 matching 12 bases. With 4 bases clipped from V and 4 bases from J, the junction kept 5 bases outside the gene matches. Looked up from germline, CDR1 is SGDLS and CDR2 is YYNGEE. The CDR3 has 16 amino acids. CDR3 bases: TGTGCCAGCAGCCCTTGGACTAGCGGGACCACCGGGGAGCTGTTTTTT. It is translated as CASSPWTSGTTGELFF.

This chain connects TRBV6-1 to TRBJ2-1, with 10 nucleotides matching TRBD1. The junction had 6 bases not matched to a gene; V was cut back by 6 bases and J by 4 bases. The CDR3 length is 15 residues. Germline-derived CDR1 and CDR2 are MNHNS and SASEGT. CDR3 residues: CASRMGQGLYNEQFF. The CDR3 nucleotides are TGTGCCAGCAGGATGGGACAGGGGTTGTACAATGAGCAGTTCTTC.

This clone was counted between two and nine times. The chain employs TRBV10-3 and TRBJ1-1; TRBD1 matches 7 bases. Germline V gene sequence: CDR1 ENHRY, CDR2 SYGVKD. The ends lost 6 bases at V and 5 bases at J; junction bases unmatched: 3. This CDR3 region has 12 residues. The CDR3 sequence is CAIRKTGTEAFF. CDR3 nucleotide sequence: TGTGCCATCAGGAAGACAGGGACTGAAGCTTTCTTT.

The chain uses TRBV7-3 and TRBJ2-5; D gene uncertain. Trimming stripped 1 base from V and 0 bases from J, with 6 bases between. Germline values: CDR1 SGHTA, CDR2 FQGTGA. This CDR3 has 14 amino acids. CDR3 amino acids: CASSLNGYQETQYF. CDR3 nucleotides: TGTGCCAGCAGCTTAAACGGCTACCAAGAGACCCAGTACTTC.

The chain uses TRBV4-3 and TRBJ2-5; D unresolved. The V gene lost 1 base and the J gene lost 5 bases, with 5 bases spanning the gap. CDR1 is LGHNA and CDR2 is YSLEER in the germline V gene. The CDR3 spans 12 residues. As DNA, the CDR3 is TGCGCCAGCAGCCAAGGACGGGAGACCCAGTACTTC. Encoded protein: CASSQGRETQYF.